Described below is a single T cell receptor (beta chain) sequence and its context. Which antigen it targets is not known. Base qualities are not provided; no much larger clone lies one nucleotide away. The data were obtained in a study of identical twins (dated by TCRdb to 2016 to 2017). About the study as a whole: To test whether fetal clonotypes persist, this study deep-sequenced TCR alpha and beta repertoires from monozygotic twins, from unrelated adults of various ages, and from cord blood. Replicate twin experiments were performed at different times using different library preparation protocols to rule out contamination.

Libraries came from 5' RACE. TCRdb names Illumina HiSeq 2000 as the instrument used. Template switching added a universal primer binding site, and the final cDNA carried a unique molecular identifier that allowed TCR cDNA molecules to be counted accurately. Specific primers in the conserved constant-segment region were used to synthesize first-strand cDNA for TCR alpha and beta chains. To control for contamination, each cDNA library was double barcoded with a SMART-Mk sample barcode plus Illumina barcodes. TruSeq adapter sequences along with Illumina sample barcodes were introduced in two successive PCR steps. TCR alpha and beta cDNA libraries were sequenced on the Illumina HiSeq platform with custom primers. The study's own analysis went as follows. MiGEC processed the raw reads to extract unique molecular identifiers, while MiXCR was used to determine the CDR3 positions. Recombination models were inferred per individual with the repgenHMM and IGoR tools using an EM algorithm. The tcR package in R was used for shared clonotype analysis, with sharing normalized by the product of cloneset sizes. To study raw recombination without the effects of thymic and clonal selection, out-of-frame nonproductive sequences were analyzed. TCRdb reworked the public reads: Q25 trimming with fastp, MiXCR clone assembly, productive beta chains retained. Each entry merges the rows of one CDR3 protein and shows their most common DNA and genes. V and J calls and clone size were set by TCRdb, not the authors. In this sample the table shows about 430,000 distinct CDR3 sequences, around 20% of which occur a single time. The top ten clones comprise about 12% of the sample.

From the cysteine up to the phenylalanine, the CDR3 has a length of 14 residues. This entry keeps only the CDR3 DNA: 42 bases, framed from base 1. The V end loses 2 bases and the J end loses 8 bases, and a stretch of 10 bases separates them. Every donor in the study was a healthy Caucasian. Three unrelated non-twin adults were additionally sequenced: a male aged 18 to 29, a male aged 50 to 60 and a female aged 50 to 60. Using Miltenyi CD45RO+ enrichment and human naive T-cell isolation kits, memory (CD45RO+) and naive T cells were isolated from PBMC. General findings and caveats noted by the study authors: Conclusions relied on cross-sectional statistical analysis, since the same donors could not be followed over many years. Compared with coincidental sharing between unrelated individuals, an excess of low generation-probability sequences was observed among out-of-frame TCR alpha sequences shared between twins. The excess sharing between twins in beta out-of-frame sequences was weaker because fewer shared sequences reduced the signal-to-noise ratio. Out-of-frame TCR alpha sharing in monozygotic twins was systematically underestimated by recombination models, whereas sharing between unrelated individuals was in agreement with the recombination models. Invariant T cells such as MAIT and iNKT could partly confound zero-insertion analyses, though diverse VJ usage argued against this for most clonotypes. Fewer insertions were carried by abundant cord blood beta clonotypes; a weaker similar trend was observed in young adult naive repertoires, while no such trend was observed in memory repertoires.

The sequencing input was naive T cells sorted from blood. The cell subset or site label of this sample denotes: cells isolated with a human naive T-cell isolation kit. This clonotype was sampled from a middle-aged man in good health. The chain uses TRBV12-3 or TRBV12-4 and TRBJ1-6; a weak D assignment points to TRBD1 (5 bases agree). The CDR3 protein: CASSLSGSHSPLHF. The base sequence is TGTGCCAGCAGTTTATCAGGGAGCCATTCACCCCTCCACTTT.